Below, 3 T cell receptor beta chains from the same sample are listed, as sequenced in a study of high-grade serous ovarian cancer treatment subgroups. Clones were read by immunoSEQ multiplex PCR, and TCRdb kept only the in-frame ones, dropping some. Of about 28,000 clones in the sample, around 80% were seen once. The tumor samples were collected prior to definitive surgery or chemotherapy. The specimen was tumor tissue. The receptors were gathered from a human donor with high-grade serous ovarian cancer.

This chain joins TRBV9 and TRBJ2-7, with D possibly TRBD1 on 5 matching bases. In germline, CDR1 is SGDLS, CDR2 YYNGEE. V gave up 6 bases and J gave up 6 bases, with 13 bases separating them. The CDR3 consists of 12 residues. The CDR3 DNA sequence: TGTGCCAGCATTAGGGGTCGGGTCGAGCAGTACTTC. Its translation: CASIRGRVEQYF.

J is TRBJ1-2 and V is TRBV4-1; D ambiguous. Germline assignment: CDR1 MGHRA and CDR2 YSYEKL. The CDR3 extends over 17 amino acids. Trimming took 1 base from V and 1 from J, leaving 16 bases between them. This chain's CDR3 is CASSQVPQPSGNYGYTF. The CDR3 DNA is TGCGCCAGCAGCCAAGTCCCTCAGCCCTCGGGTAACTATGGCTACACCTTC.

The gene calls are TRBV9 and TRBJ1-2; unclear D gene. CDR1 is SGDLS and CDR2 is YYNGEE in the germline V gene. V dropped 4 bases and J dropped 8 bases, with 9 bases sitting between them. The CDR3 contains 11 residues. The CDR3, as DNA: TGTGCCAGCAGCACTATTAAGGGCTACACCTTC. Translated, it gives CASSTIKGYTF.